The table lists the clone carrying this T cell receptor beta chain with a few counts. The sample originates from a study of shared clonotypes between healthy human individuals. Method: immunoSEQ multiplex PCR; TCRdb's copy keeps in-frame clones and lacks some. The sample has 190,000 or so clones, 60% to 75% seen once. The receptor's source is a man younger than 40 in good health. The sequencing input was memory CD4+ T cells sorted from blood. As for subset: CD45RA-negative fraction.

CDR3 DNA: TGTGCCAGCAGCTTCGGACAGGGCCTAGGTGGCTACACCTTC. It codes for CASSFGQGLGGYTF. The chain employs TRBV11-2 and TRBJ1-2; 8 nucleotides align to TRBD1. Trimming at V came to 3 bases and at J to 7 bases, leaving 7 bases not matched to a gene. Germline assignment: CDR1 SGHAT and CDR2 FQNNGV. CDR3 length equals 14 residues.